This passage covers 8 T cell receptor beta chains from one sample sequenced in a study of shared clonotypes between healthy human individuals. Assay: immunoSEQ multiplex PCR; the TCRdb copy retains only in-frame clones and omits some. The sample yields 1,500,000 or so clones, roughly 96% seen once. The material sequenced was naive CD4+ T cells sorted from blood. Subset in this sample: CD45RA+ positively selected. The receptor set was obtained from a man between 25 and 39 years old in good health.

This chain joins TRBV20-1 and TRBJ2-1; D is unresolved. Trimming took 4 bases from V and 6 from J, leaving 7 bases between them. Germline V gene sequence: CDR1 DFQATT, CDR2 SNEGSKA (reference sequence). The CDR3 spans 11 residues. CDR3 amino acids: CSATWTNEQFF. CDR3 DNA sequence: TGCAGTGCTACCTGGACCAATGAGCAGTTCTTC.

V gene TRBV5-1 combines with J gene TRBJ1-2; 7 nucleotides align to TRBD1. This CDR3 comprises 16 residues. The trim removed 0 bases at V and 5 bases at J, leaving 10 bases unmatched. CDR1 SGHRS and CDR2 YFSETQ come from the germline V gene. CDR3 DNA sequence: TGCGCCAGCAGCTTGGGACAGGGAGCCTTGGGGTATGGCTACACCTTC. It specifies CASSLGQGALGYGYTF.

This chain uses TRBV4-2 with TRBJ2-7, with 13 bases matching TRBD2. Per germline, CDR1 LGHNA and CDR2 YNFKEQ. This CDR3 contains 15 residues. V was pared by 4 bases and J by 4 bases, with 4 bases of the junction left unmatched. CDR3 protein: CASSPGTSGVYEQYF. The CDR3 DNA follows: TGTGCCAGCAGCCCCGGGACTAGCGGGGTTTACGAGCAGTACTTC.

The count of this clone is one. The chain recombines TRBV19 with TRBJ2-5; 7 nucleotides line up with TRBD2. V trimming: 7 bases; J trimming: 5 bases; junction bases outside the gene matches: 7. The CDR3 runs to 13 residues. CDR1 is LNHDA and CDR2 is SQIVND in the germline V gene (reference sequence). CDR3 nucleotide sequence: TGTGCCAGTACGGACGGGAGGTTGGAGACCCAGTACTTC. This translates into CASTDGRLETQYF.

The CDR3 protein is CASSLTGRGEFF. CDR3 DNA: TGTGCCAGCAGCCTGACTGGACGGGGGGAGTTCTTC. This sequence joins TRBV5-3 and TRBJ2-1, with 7 bases lining up with TRBD2. TRBV5-3 is given ORF status, its function remaining uncertain. With V trimmed by 8 bases and J by 14 bases, 13 bases remained unmatched. There are 12 residues in the CDR3.

The CDR3 sequence: CASSLRQGEQPQHF. The CDR3 region has the DNA TGTGCCAGCAGCTTGCGCCAGGGGGAACAGCCCCAGCATTTT. The rearrangement links TRBV5-6 to TRBJ1-5; the match to TRBD1 covers 7 bases. In germline, CDR1 is SGHDT, CDR2 YYEEEE. The CDR3 loop spans 14 amino acids. Losses at the gene ends were 1 base for V and 7 bases for J; bases not matched to a gene: 5.

This clone was seen only once. This chain joins TRBV9 and TRBJ2-3, with D tentatively TRBD1 or TRBD2 (5 bases each). The V gene's germline CDR1 is SGDLS and CDR2 YYNGEE. This CDR3 has 13 amino acids. V was clipped by 4 bases and J by 3 bases, with 9 bases between them. CDR3 DNA: TGTGCCAGCAGCCGGTGGGGGACAGATACGCAGTATTTT. Protein: CASSRWGTDTQYF.

The chain uses TRBV19 and TRBJ2-7; 9 bases agree with TRBD2. V trimming: 8 bases; J trimming: 3 bases; junction bases outside the gene matches: 8. Germline V lookup: CDR1 LNHDA, CDR2 SQIVND (reference sequence). CDR3 size: 14 residues. CDR3 residues: CASSVAGVFYEQYF. CDR3 nucleotides: TGTGCCAGTTCGGTAGCGGGAGTATTCTACGAGCAGTACTTC.